This T cell receptor beta chain was documented in a study of cytomegalovirus exposure and HLA in healthy donors. Study results and limitations: CMV serostatus was the sole immune exposure information available. From TCR beta sequences, most subjects' HLA-A and HLA-B alleles were reportedly predicted accurately.

Amplification used 60 Vbeta primers and 13 Jbeta primers. Using immunoSEQ multiplex PCR, the repertoire was profiled, and TCRdb retains in-frame clones only, with some absent. The sample includes more than 95,000 clones, less than 85% of them seen just once. Germline CDR1 and CDR2: SQVTM and ANQGSEA. Trimming cost V 8 bases and J 2 bases, with 14 bases left between them. This CDR3 has 13 residues. Concerning this clone: Its antigen is as yet unknown.

This clonotype was obtained from a man aged 40-50 years in good health and CMV-seropositive. This sequence joins TRBV29-1 and TRBJ2-3; weak D call: TRBD1 (6 bases). Sequenced material: PBMCs. Written as DNA, the CDR3 is TGCAGCTTACGGACAGATCCCACAGATACGCAGTATTTT. It codes for CSLRTDPTDTQYF.